These T cell receptor beta chains were read from a single sample in a study of T cell changes during pregnancy in multiple sclerosis. Only in-frame clones appear in the TCRdb table, and some are missing; sequencing was by immunoSEQ multiplex PCR. The table includes approximately 100,000 clones, 92% detected once. Source: peripheral blood, taken after pregnancy. The receptor set was obtained from a female donor with multiple sclerosis, enrolled in a pregnancy study. CDR3s include the opening cysteine and the closing phenylalanine or tryptophan. Fields, in order: clone size, J gene, V gene, CDR3 protein. Clone size is not always given. Where it is, it says once, few, many or a class for expanded clones.

>-|TRBJ2-7|TRBV12-5
CASAGTPWGEQYF
>-|TRBJ2-1|TRBV11-1
CASSLGGPLSYNEQFF
>-|TRBJ1-1|TRBV28
CASSLAGQGNTEAFF
>once|TRBJ2-7|TRBV2
CASRDRTGRYEQYF
>-|TRBJ2-1|TRBV5-4
CASSLAQSGAGEQFF
>-|TRBJ2-2|TRBV12-5
CASGSGSGQGTGELFF
>-|TRBJ2-4|TRBV7-3
CASSPRGGGGRNIQYF
>-|TRBJ1-1|TRBV7-8
CASSLVASMRAEAFF
>-|TRBJ1-5|TRBV30
CAWSNDRVGSNQPQHF
>-|TRBJ2-1|TRBV7-3
CASSSLAGGRVEQFF
>-|TRBJ1-2|TRBV28
CASTLGHGGLYGYTF
>few|TRBJ1-5|TRBV27
CASRKRDQPQHF
>-|TRBJ1-1|TRBV14
CASSQVRGSTEAFF
>-|TRBJ1-1|TRBV7-9
CASSSLTGDNTEAFF
>-|TRBJ1-1|TRBV29-1
CSVERGAYGRDTEAFF
>-|TRBJ1-3|TRBV2
CATTTPGNTIYF
>few|TRBJ1-6|TRBV7-9
CASSLYLGRGNSPLHF
>-|TRBJ2-3|TRBV28
CASSLGLAGTPSTDTQYF
>-|TRBJ1-1|TRBV18
CASSPGQGVATEAFF
>-|TRBJ2-7|TRBV19
CASRQGAGEQYF
>-|TRBJ2-5|TRBV27
CASSRTGYLEETQYF
>-|TRBJ2-7|TRBV23-1
CASIAGTGNMHEQYF
>-|TRBJ2-5|TRBV9
CASSVGSLETQYF
>-|TRBJ2-5|TRBV7-9
CASSLGQAKETQYF
>-|TRBJ2-5|TRBV5-4
CASSLVQGQGETQYF
>-|TRBJ2-1|TRBV25-1
CASSNSGRAHEQFF
>-|TRBJ2-1|TRBV2
CASRETSGRPRGQFF
>-|TRBJ2-3|TRBV7-9
CASTSSGSTDTQYF
>-|TRBJ2-7|TRBV4-2
CASSQDHRLSHSSYEQYF
>few|TRBJ2-6|TRBV2
CASSLSGTALSSGANVLTF
>-|TRBJ2-5|TRBV6-6
CASSLPGQGARETQYF
>-|TRBJ2-1|TRBV18
CASSPVPRRTEKDEQFF
>-|TRBJ2-7|TRBV2
CASSEFGAGSAYYEQYF
>-|TRBJ2-7|TRBV20-1
CSAGTYEQYF
>-|TRBJ2-7|TRBV11-2
CASLQPPPQGGHEQYF
>-|TRBJ1-2|TRBV5-4
CASSLLGGPSGYTF
>-|TRBJ2-1|TRBV29-1
CSCLADQYNEQFF
>once|TRBJ1-5|TRBV15
CATSIGQMRDQPQHF
>-|TRBJ1-5|TRBV19
CASSRSGTGYNQPQHF
>once|TRBJ2-1|TRBV27
CASSLSAGVTYNEQFF
>-|TRBJ2-6|TRBV5-4
CASSLPGVSSGANVLTF
>-|TRBJ2-7|TRBV7-8
CASSFYGESRYEQYF
>-|TRBJ2-3|TRBV5-1
CASQDRGRITDTQYF
>-|TRBJ2-1|TRBV5-8
CASSPSPVRGHEQFF
>-|TRBJ2-1|TRBV5-8
CASSPRNEQFF
>-|TRBJ2-7|TRBV11-2
CASSLAGVEGYEQYF
>once|TRBJ2-3|TRBV6-5
CASSYSAAGADTQYF
>once|TRBJ1-3|TRBV19
CASTSHRAGANTIYF
>-|TRBJ2-4|TRBV7-2
CASSKTSGGALNIQYF
>-|TRBJ1-1|TRBV5-1
CASSYHRTKNTEAFF
>-|TRBJ1-6|TRBV2
CASRAFRGPDNSPLHF
>-|TRBJ1-1|TRBV6-6
CASSPWGTGGTEAFF
>-|TRBJ1-4|TRBV7-7
CASSPTGGEKLFF
>few|TRBJ2-2|TRBV7-2
CASSLTSANTGELFF
>-|TRBJ2-7|TRBV10-1
CASSEGTGPYEQYF
>-|TRBJ2-3|TRBV7-2
CASSRRTRSNSDTQYF
>once|TRBJ2-1|TRBV7-9
CASSLEWDRGRNEQFF
>-|TRBJ1-4|TRBV27
CASSFQNTGEKLFF
>-|TRBJ2-7|TRBV11-2
CASSLSGSYEQYF
>-|TRBJ2-1|TRBV14
CASSREYNEQFF